Presented here are 30 T cell receptor beta chains from one specimen sequenced in a study of T cell changes during pregnancy in multiple sclerosis. The data were produced by immunoSEQ multiplex PCR, yet TCRdb's version contains in-frame clones alone and is incomplete. The table records 40,000 to 50,000 clones, roughly 87% of them present only once. The material was CD4+ T cells from peripheral blood mononuclear cells, obtained in the first trimester of pregnancy. The receptor source for this set is a female donor with multiple sclerosis, enrolled in a pregnancy study.

The rearrangement joins TRBV5-1 to TRBJ2-1, with 9 nucleotides matching TRBD1. The ends lost 2 bases at V and 6 bases at J; junction bases unmatched: 6. The CDR3 is 15 amino acids. Germline CDR1 SGHRS, CDR2 YFSETQ. Here the CDR3 reads CASSLGTGYLNEQFF. CDR3 DNA sequence: TGCGCCAGCAGCTTAGGGACAGGGTATCTCAATGAGCAGTTCTTC.

In its sample, this clone was seen once. The chain employs TRBV7-2 and TRBJ2-2; 10 bases are a match to TRBD1. The CDR3 has 18 residues. Unmatched junction bases numbered 11, after V lost 2 bases and J lost 5 bases. Germline V lookup: CDR1 SGHTA, CDR2 FQGNSA. CDR3 sequence (DNA): TGTGCCAGCAGCTTACCATCGACAGGGGGCGTAGGGACCGGGGAGCTGTTTTTT. Translating gives CASSLPSTGGVGTGELFF.

The J gene is TRBJ1-5, the V gene TRBV19; perhaps TRBD1 as D (6 bases). The CDR3 totals 14 residues. V lost 1 base to trimming and J lost 6 bases, with 10 bases between them. Germline loops: CDR1 LNHDA, CDR2 SQIVND (reference sequence). The CDR3: CASSIAGAGQPQHF. CDR3 bases: TGTGCCAGTAGTATAGCAGGGGCCGGTCAGCCCCAGCATTTT.

This chain links TRBV27 with TRBJ1-5, with D perhaps matching TRBD1 (5 bases). From germline, CDR1 is MNHEY and CDR2 SMNVEV (reference sequence). This CDR3 comprises 13 residues. Trimming pared 4 bases from V and 2 bases from J, leaving 6 bases between. CDR3 sequence (DNA): TGTGCCAGCAGTTCGACAGGCAATCAGCCCCAGCATTTT. Protein: CASSSTGNQPQHF.

The J gene is TRBJ1-3, the V gene TRBV30; D gene uncertain. The germline V and J ends were trimmed by 3 bases and 2 bases, with 8 bases remaining between them. Per germline, CDR1 GTSNPN and CDR2 SVGIG (reference sequence). The CDR3 contains 13 residues. CDR3: CAWRSRPGNTIYF. In nucleotides, the CDR3 is TGTGCCTGGAGATCCAGGCCTGGAAACACCATATATTTT.

The V and J genes are TRBV7-9 and TRBJ2-3; 9 bases agree with TRBD2. The trim removed 5 bases at V and 4 bases at J, leaving 10 bases unmatched. The CDR3 runs to 16 residues. CDR1 is SEHNR, CDR2 FQNEAQ, per germline (reference sequence). This chain's CDR3 is CASSPNGLAISDTQYF. The CDR3 nucleotides read TGTGCCAGCAGCCCTAATGGACTAGCGATTTCAGATACGCAGTATTTT.

The chain carries TRBV28 and TRBJ2-5; D is unclear. The CDR3 extends over 15 amino acids. V lost 1 base and J 5 bases, leaving 14 bases between the germline ends. In germline, CDR1 is MDHEN, CDR2 SYDVKM. CDR3 nucleotide sequence: TGTGCCAGCAGTTTATCGACGGCGGCCGGGGAGACCCAGTACTTC. Its translation is CASSLSTAAGETQYF.

A single count supports this clone. V and J are TRBV18 and TRBJ2-3; 10 positions match TRBD2. The germline CDR1 and CDR2 sequences are KGHSH and LQKENI. Trimming removed 6 bases from V and 3 bases from J; junction bases left unmatched: 9. This CDR3 contains 16 residues. CDR3 region: CASSRSGTSVTDTQYF. CDR3 DNA sequence: TGTGCCAGCTCGCGCTCCGGGACTAGCGTAACAGATACGCAGTATTTT.

The chain employs TRBV19 and TRBJ1-2, with TRBD1 matching over 8 bases. The CDR3 totals 14 residues. V shed 6 bases, J shed 5 bases, and the junction held 8 bases outside the gene matches. Germline V gives CDR1 LNHDA, CDR2 SQIVND (reference sequence). The CDR3 bases are TGTGCCAGTAGGGCAGGACAGGGACGGTATGGCTACACCTTC. Translation: CASRAGQGRYGYTF.

This sequence joins TRBV28 and TRBJ2-2, with 10 bases identical to TRBD1. With V trimmed by 5 bases and J by 4 bases, 13 bases remained unmatched. Germline CDR1 and CDR2: MDHEN and SYDVKM. The CDR3 consists of 18 residues. CDR3 bases: TGTGCCAGCAGTCCCCAAGGCCGGGACAGGGGATCCACCGGGGAGCTGTTTTTT. The encoded protein is CASSPQGRDRGSTGELFF.

The CDR3 coding sequence is TGTGCCAGCAGCCGGACTAGCGGGAGAGGAAATACGCAGTATTTT. It translates to CASSRTSGRGNTQYF. This chain links TRBV27 with TRBJ2-3; the match to TRBD2 covers 13 bases. CDR3 length: 15 amino acids. Trimming removed 6 bases from V and 7 bases from J; junction bases left unmatched: 7. The germline CDR1 and CDR2 sequences are MNHEY and SMNVEV (reference sequence).

V usage is TRBV30 and J usage is TRBJ1-1, with D hard to call. Germline CDR1 and CDR2: GTSNPN and SVGIG (reference sequence). CDR3 size: 12 residues. The germline V and J ends were trimmed by 0 bases and 5 bases, with 7 bases remaining between them. This CDR3 reads CAWSVKRTEAFF. The CDR3 DNA reads TGTGCCTGGAGTGTGAAGCGGACTGAAGCTTTCTTT.

The rearrangement joins TRBV25-1 to TRBJ1-2, with D uncertain. Trimming removed 0 bases at V and 4 bases at J, with 9 bases between. The CDR3 has 14 amino acids. Germline loops: CDR1 MGHDK, CDR2 SYGVNS. The CDR3 reads CASSEYTGSYGYTF. CDR3 DNA: TGTGCCAGCAGTGAATATACGGGGAGCTATGGCTACACCTTC.

The genes are TRBV29-1 and TRBJ1-3, with D perhaps matching TRBD1 (6 bases). This CDR3 contains 14 residues. Trimming pared 4 bases from V and 3 bases from J, leaving 13 bases between. Germline V gene data show CDR1 as SQVTM and CDR2 as ANQGSEA. CDR3 region: CSVAPQGSGNTIYF. The CDR3 bases are TGCAGCGTTGCGCCCCAGGGGAGTGGAAACACCATATATTTT. Full variable domain (rest looked up from reference TRBV29-1 and TRBJ1-3): SAVISQKPSRDICQRGTSLTIQCQVDSQVTMMFWYRQQPGQSLTLIATANQGSEATYESGFVIDKFPISRPNLTFSTLTVSNMSPEDSSIYLCSVAPQGSGNTIYFGEGSWLTVV.

In regard to this clone: The junction departs from germline at one end; a sequencing error may be responsible. The CDR3 coding sequence is TGTGCCGGCAGACCCGCTGGGGAGAATCAGCCCCAGCATTTT. It translates to CAGRPAGENQPQHF. The chain uses TRBV6-5 and TRBJ1-5; D gene uncertain. The CDR3 is 14 amino acids. Germline CDR1 and CDR2: MNHEY and SVGAGI.

Regarding this clone: Other DNA sequences in the same sample also yield this CDR3. The CDR3 DNA sequence: TGCGCCAGCAGTCCAAGCGGAGCTCAAGAGACCCAGTACTTC. Protein product: CASSPSGAQETQYF. The gene calls are TRBV5-1 and TRBJ2-5; weak D call: TRBD2 (5 bases). The V end was cut by 5 bases, the J end by 2 bases, with 13 bases between. CDR3 size: 14 residues. Germline V gives CDR1 SGHRS, CDR2 YFSETQ.

V gene TRBV9 combines with J gene TRBJ2-1; 7 bases agree with TRBD2. CDR3 length equals 15 residues. Germline loops: CDR1 SGDLS, CDR2 YYNGEE. V lost 0 bases, J lost 5 bases, and 5 bases stayed unmatched. CDR3 sequence reads: CASSVGLAVDNEQFF. The DNA for the CDR3 is TGTGCCAGCAGCGTAGGGCTAGCGGTCGACAATGAGCAGTTCTTC.

Written as DNA, the CDR3 is TGTGCCAGCAGCCTAATTTCGAACACTATTATGCGGGGCTACACCTTC. Amino acids: CASSLISNTIMRGYTF. The chain links TRBV7-2 to TRBJ1-2; unclear D gene. Trimming took 5 bases from V and 8 from J, leaving 24 bases between them. Germline V CDR1 and CDR2: SGHTA, FQGNSA. This CDR3 is built from 16 residues.

The rearrangement joins TRBV5-6 to TRBJ1-2; the match to TRBD1 covers 7 bases. The CDR3 is made up of 13 amino acids. V lost 7 bases to trimming and J lost 7 bases; unmatched junction nucleotides: 10. The germline CDR1 and CDR2 sequences are SGHDT and YYEEEE. As DNA, the CDR3 is TGTGCCAGCGGGACAGCCTTAGAGGGTGGCTACACCTTC. Translation: CASGTALEGGYTF.

The chain has TRBV7-2 and TRBJ1-3; the match to TRBD1 covers 7 bases. V was clipped by 1 base and J by 1 base; unmatched bases: 1. CDR3 size: 15 residues. Germline V gene data show CDR1 as SGHTA and CDR2 as FQGNSA. The CDR3 loop reads CASSLEQGSGNTIYF. CDR3 nucleotide sequence: TGTGCCAGCAGCTTAGAACAGGGGTCTGGAAACACCATATATTTT.

This chain links TRBV5-1 with TRBJ2-7; 13 positions agree with TRBD2. V lost 4 bases and J lost 7; bases outside the gene matches: 8. Per the germline V gene, CDR1 is SGHRS and CDR2 is YFSETQ. CDR3 length: 15 amino acids. The CDR3: CASSTTSGRAREQYF. CDR3 nucleotide sequence: TGCGCCAGCAGCACCACTAGCGGGAGGGCGAGGGAGCAGTACTTC.

J is TRBJ2-7 and V is TRBV19; D possibly corresponds to TRBD1 (6 bases). Per the germline V gene, CDR1 is LNHDA and CDR2 is SQIVND (reference sequence). The CDR3 is 13 amino acids. V was cut by 6 bases and J by 2 bases, with 11 bases left in between. The CDR3 nucleotides are TGTGCCAGTAGCACAGGGCCGACCTACGAGCAGTACTTC. Encoded protein: CASSTGPTYEQYF.

This clone was seen just once. This sequence joins TRBV10-3 and TRBJ2-7, with D uncertain. The germline V gene encodes CDR1 ENHRY and CDR2 SYGVKD. With 0 bases removed from V and 3 bases from J, the gap between germline ends came to 6 bases. This CDR3 comprises 13 residues. The CDR3 DNA reads TGTGCCATCAGTGAGTCGAACAGCTACGAGCAGTACTTC. Translated: CAISESNSYEQYF.

CDR3 protein: CASSAPPRDRGSYEQYF. CDR3 coding DNA: TGTGCCAGTAGTGCCCCCCCCAGGGACAGGGGGTCCTACGAGCAGTACTTC. The J gene is TRBJ2-7, the V gene TRBV19; 11 bases fit TRBD1. Germline assignment: CDR1 LNHDA and CDR2 SQIVND (reference sequence). Losses at the gene ends were 5 bases for V and 1 base for J; bases not matched to a gene: 10. The CDR3 runs 17 residues.

A single count supports this clone. The chain combines TRBV18 with TRBJ1-5; D not resolved. There are 13 residues in the CDR3. Trimming left V 2 bases short and J 6 bases short, with 8 bases between. Germline loops: CDR1 KGHSH, CDR2 LQKENI. The CDR3 spells CASSPGLSQPQHF. CDR3 in DNA: TGTGCCAGCTCACCAGGTCTCAGTCAGCCCCAGCATTTT.

The chain has TRBV6-5 and TRBJ2-1; TRBD1 matches at 9 bases. CDR1 and CDR2 from the germline V gene are MNHEY and SVGAGI. The trim removed 2 bases at V and 4 bases at J, leaving 6 bases unmatched. The CDR3 is 16 residues long. CDR3: CASSYQGQGTYNEQFF. The CDR3 DNA is TGTGCCAGCAGTTACCAAGGACAGGGGACATACAATGAGCAGTTCTTC.

This clone was seen once. The gene calls are TRBV19 and TRBJ1-2; D unresolved. The length of the CDR3 is 12 residues. Trimming took off 6 bases at V and 8 bases at J, with 13 bases between the two ends. The germline gives CDR1 LNHDA, CDR2 SQIVND (reference sequence). CDR3 region: CASSPRSEGYTF. As DNA, the CDR3 is TGTGCCAGTAGCCCCCGGAGTGAGGGCTACACCTTC.

The chain has TRBV6-1 and TRBJ2-5, with D tentatively TRBD2 (7 bases). Germline values: CDR1 MNHNS, CDR2 SASEGT. The V end lost 6 bases, the J end lost 1 base, and 9 bases lay between the germline ends. The CDR3 is 13 residues long. The DNA for the CDR3 is TGTGCCAGCAGGGGGGGGGCCCAAGAGACCCAGTACTTC. It is translated as CASRGGAQETQYF.

The chain employs TRBV5-5 and TRBJ1-1, with D unclear. Germline loops: CDR1 SGHKS, CDR2 YYEKEE (reference sequence). Trimming cost V 2 bases and J 3 bases, with 5 bases left between them. The CDR3 extends over 12 amino acids. CDR3 in amino acids: CASSFRDTEAFF. The CDR3 nucleotides read TGTGCCAGCAGCTTCCGGGACACTGAAGCTTTCTTT.

V usage is TRBV4-1 and J usage is TRBJ2-7, with a tentative D call TRBD2 (5 bases). V lost 4 bases and J lost 1, with 17 bases in between. Germline lookup yields CDR1 MGHRA and CDR2 YSYEKL. The CDR3 runs 16 residues. The chain's CDR3 is CASSPGKLGGSYEQYF. The CDR3 coding sequence is TGCGCCAGCAGCCCAGGCAAACTAGGAGGATCCTACGAGCAGTACTTC.